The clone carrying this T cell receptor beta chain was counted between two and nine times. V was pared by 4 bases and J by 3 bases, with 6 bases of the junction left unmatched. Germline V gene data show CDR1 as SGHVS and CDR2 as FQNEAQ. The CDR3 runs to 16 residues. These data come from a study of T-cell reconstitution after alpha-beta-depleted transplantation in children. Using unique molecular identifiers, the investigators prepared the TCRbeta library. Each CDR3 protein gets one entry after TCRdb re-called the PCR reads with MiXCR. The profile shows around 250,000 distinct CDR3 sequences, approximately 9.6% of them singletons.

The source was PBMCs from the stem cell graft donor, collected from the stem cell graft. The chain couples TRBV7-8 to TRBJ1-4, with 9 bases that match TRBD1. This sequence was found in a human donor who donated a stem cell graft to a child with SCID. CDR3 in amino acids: CASSSGQGMANEKLFF. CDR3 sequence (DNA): TGTGCCAGCAGCTCCGGACAGGGGATGGCTAATGAAAAACTGTTTTTT.